The 10 T cell receptor beta chains reported below all come from one sample, sequenced in a study of CD8 T cells in Susac syndrome. cDNA came from about 0.46 to 1 ug RNA primed by random hexamers. TCRdb used MiXCR to reprocess the immunoSEQ multiplex PCR reads, holding one entry per CDR3 protein. The table includes about 150,000 distinct CDR3 sequences, nearly 97% detected once. Sequencing was carried out using CD8+ T cells from PBMCs. The receptors come from a human donor with multiple sclerosis.

The rearrangement uses TRBV14 and TRBJ2-1; no definite D call. V was pared by 5 bases and J by 4 bases, with 9 bases between. The CDR3 has 13 residues. Germline loops: CDR1 SGHDN, CDR2 FVKESK. The CDR3 here is CASSGDVYNEQFF. CDR3 bases: TGTGCCAGCAGCGGAGACGTGTACAATGAGCAGTTCTTC.

The gene calls are TRBV29-1 and TRBJ2-7; 7 bases are shared with TRBD1. Germline V CDR1 and CDR2: SQVTM, ANQGSEA. The CDR3 is 13 amino acids. V was clipped by 7 bases and J by 2 bases; unmatched bases: 8. The CDR3 DNA reads TGCAGCGGTCGACAGGGTGAAGCCTACGAGCAGTACTTC. Translating it yields CSGRQGEAYEQYF.

This clonotype was counted once. The chain uses TRBV30 and TRBJ1-1; no firm D call. The CDR3 has 12 residues. The germline CDR1 and CDR2 sequences are GTSNPN and SVGIG (reference sequence). The V end was cut by 6 bases, the J end by 9 bases, with 17 bases between. CDR3 region: CACGFRDCQAFF. CDR3 coding DNA: TGTGCCTGTGGATTTAGGGATTGTCAAGCTTTCTTT.

The chain couples TRBV4-2 to TRBJ2-7, with D perhaps TRBD2 (6 bases). Germline loops: CDR1 LGHNA, CDR2 YNFKEQ. V lost 1 base and J 2 bases, leaving 18 bases between the germline ends. The length of the CDR3 is 17 residues. CDR3 bases: TGTGCCAGCAGCCAAGCCTTGGCGGGGAGGCCTACCTACGAGCAGTACTTC. It yields the protein CASSQALAGRPTYEQYF.

This sequence joins TRBV20-1 and TRBJ2-3, with TRBD2 matching 8 bases. CDR3 length equals 14 residues. The germline V gene has CDR1 DFQATT and CDR2 SNEGSKA (reference sequence). The junction had 6 bases not matched to a gene; V was cut back by 7 bases and J by 0 bases. The CDR3, as DNA: TGCAGTGAGAGTAGCGGGGAAAGCACAGATACGCAGTATTTT. Encoded protein: CSESSGESTDTQYF.

The chain joins TRBV30 to TRBJ1-5; a possible D gene is TRBD1 (6 bases). V was shortened by 0 bases and J by 6 bases, with 9 bases between the two germline ends. The CDR3 runs 13 residues. CDR1 and CDR2 (germline): GTSNPN, SVGIG (reference sequence). Written as DNA, the CDR3 is TGTGCCTGGAGTGTAGGGGGTCTTCAGCCCCAGCATTTT. Amino acids: CAWSVGGLQPQHF.

The V call is TRBV3-1, the J call TRBJ2-3; D is perhaps TRBD2 (6 bases). The germline V and J ends were trimmed by 0 bases and 9 bases, with 10 bases remaining between them. Germline V CDR1 and CDR2: LGHDT, YNNKEL (reference sequence). This CDR3 comprises 13 residues. The CDR3 spells CASSQDWEDTQYF. CDR3 DNA sequence: TGTGCCAGCAGCCAAGATTGGGAGGACACGCAGTATTTT.

The chain uses TRBV7-9 and TRBJ2-7; weak D call: TRBD1 (6 bases). The CDR3 totals 12 residues. Trimming took off 5 bases at V and 6 bases at J, with 11 bases between the two ends. CDR1 and CDR2 (germline): SEHNR, FQNEAQ (reference sequence). This CDR3 is CASSLQGVEQYF. Written as DNA, the CDR3 is TGTGCCAGCAGCCTACAGGGAGTCGAGCAGTACTTC.

The chain is built from TRBV28 and TRBJ1-6; the D is unclear. The length of the CDR3 is 17 residues. The germline CDR1 and CDR2 sequences are MDHEN and SYDVKM. Between the trimmed V and J ends, which lost 5 bases and 0 bases, there was a span of 14 bases. CDR3 sequence reads: CASSKGFRSSYNSPLHF. For the CDR3, the DNA is TGTGCCAGCAGTAAGGGATTCCGAAGCTCCTATAATTCACCCCTCCACTTT.

J is TRBJ2-7 and V is TRBV28, with 9 positions matching TRBD2. With V trimmed by 6 bases and J by 2 bases, 14 bases remained unmatched. Germline CDR1 is MDHEN and CDR2 is SYDVKM. The CDR3 is 17 amino acids. Written as DNA, the CDR3 is TGTGCCAGCAGCGACCCGTCGACTAGCGGTGGAGCCTACGAGCAGTACGTC. Translation: CASSDPSTSGGAYEQYV.